This note documents a single TCR beta chain sequence. The sample belongs to a study of blood T cell repertoires in COVID-19. Study-wide context: From T cells, B-cell-depleted T cells, or PBMCs came the material, which was cDNA or gDNA.

In germline, CDR1 is SGHRS, CDR2 YFSETQ. There are 14 residues in the CDR3. The ends lost 2 bases at V and 5 bases at J; junction bases unmatched: 4. Enrolled during active infection, Seattle patients were then followed longitudinally. Here immunoSEQ multiplex PCR was the method, and the copy in TCRdb shows in-frame clones only, minus some. The sample yields about 120,000 clones, about 90% seen once. Sample: peripheral blood. This clonotype was obtained from an older woman with COVID-19, enrolled during active disease. The chain links TRBV5-1 to TRBJ1-1; TRBD1 aligns across 9 bases. DNA of the CDR3: TGCGCCAGCAGCTTAACAGGGGGCAAGACTGAAGCTTTCTTT. Encoded protein: CASSLTGGKTEAFF.